A selection of T cell receptor beta chains follows, all from one sample in a study of blood T cell repertoires in COVID-19. Some clones are missing from TCRdb's copy, which holds only in-frame ones; the method was immunoSEQ multiplex PCR. The sample lists about 200,000 clones; approximately 80% were seen once. What was sequenced was peripheral blood. All receptors come from a man aged 55 to 70 with COVID-19, enrolled during active disease. Each CDR3 is given without its conserved first and last residue. Fields, in order: J gene, V gene, D gene, CDR3 protein. A D gene is named only where the DNA matches it firmly.

J gene: TRBJ1-2
V gene: TRBV5-6
D gene: .
CDR3 protein: ASSSHGGWDGYT

J gene: TRBJ1-2
V gene: TRBV3-1/TRBV3-2
D gene: .
CDR3 protein: ASSPWGGWAVGYT

J gene: TRBJ2-7
V gene: TRBV5-1
D gene: .
CDR3 protein: ASSLDPGEGYEQY

J gene: TRBJ1-6
V gene: TRBV30
D gene: .
CDR3 protein: AWSVLNSYNSPLH

J gene: TRBJ2-1
V gene: TRBV5-1
D gene: .
CDR3 protein: ASMLGAAQGQF

J gene: TRBJ1-2
V gene: TRBV4-3
D gene: .
CDR3 protein: ASSQGSNQAQSYT

J gene: TRBJ2-1
V gene: TRBV3-1/TRBV3-2
D gene: TRBD2
CDR3 protein: ASSPSSGLRDEQF

J gene: TRBJ2-7
V gene: TRBV4-2
D gene: .
CDR3 protein: ASSQVATPYEQY

J gene: TRBJ1-5
V gene: TRBV6-6
D gene: TRBD1
CDR3 protein: ASSYGDRSNQPQH

J gene: TRBJ2-3
V gene: TRBV5-1
D gene: .
CDR3 protein: ASSLEARGTDTQY

J gene: TRBJ1-1
V gene: TRBV6-5
D gene: .
CDR3 protein: ASIFRGNTEAF

J gene: TRBJ1-5
V gene: TRBV4-1
D gene: TRBD1
CDR3 protein: ASSPSGTGRVDQPQH

J gene: TRBJ1-2
V gene: TRBV6-2/TRBV6-3
D gene: TRBD1
CDR3 protein: ASSYSLGQGHGYT

J gene: TRBJ1-6
V gene: TRBV27
D gene: .
CDR3 protein: ASSLSFRTNSPLH

J gene: TRBJ1-2
V gene: TRBV19
D gene: TRBD1
CDR3 protein: ASSLGQGNYGYT

J gene: TRBJ2-4
V gene: TRBV6-5
D gene: .
CDR3 protein: ASRLEAGEY

J gene: TRBJ2-1
V gene: TRBV27
D gene: TRBD2
CDR3 protein: ASSLMSGSRNEQF

J gene: TRBJ1-1
V gene: TRBV19
D gene: .
CDR3 protein: ASSLNRNTEAF

J gene: TRBJ2-6
V gene: TRBV6-6
D gene: .
CDR3 protein: ASGGGASSGANVLT

J gene: TRBJ1-1
V gene: TRBV9
D gene: .
CDR3 protein: ASSLGGQNTEAF

J gene: TRBJ2-2
V gene: TRBV24-1
D gene: TRBD2
CDR3 protein: ATSDPSGRVGELF

J gene: TRBJ2-1
V gene: TRBV18
D gene: TRBD2
CDR3 protein: ASSQGTSGRKANEQF